A selection of T cell receptor beta chains follows, all from one sample in a study of CD4 T cells in relation to SARS-CoV-2 and coronaviruses. The table came from immunoSEQ multiplex PCR; TCRdb's copy has only in-frame clones and leaves some out. Of around 25,000 clones in the sample, more than 65% were seen once. These TCRs are of unknown antigen specificity. Material: CD4+ T cells from PBMCs, cultured in vitro. These receptors came from a human donor in good health. CDR3s leave out the opening cysteine and the closing phenylalanine or tryptophan.

cdr3_aa: ASSLPGTGVVQPQH
v_call: TRBV28
cdr3_length: 14

cdr3_aa: ASSPKTGYPNQPQH
v_call: TRBV7-6
cdr3_length: 14

cdr3_aa: ASSKVMTGNTEAF
v_call: TRBV21-1
cdr3_length: 13

cdr3_aa: SGGLAGGSADTQY
v_call: TRBV29-1
cdr3_length: 13

cdr3_aa: ASSEAPSGLRAF
v_call: TRBV6-1
cdr3_length: 12

cdr3_aa: AWDSGNQPQH
v_call: TRBV30
cdr3_length: 10

cdr3_aa: ASQDTNSYEQY
v_call: TRBV6-5
cdr3_length: 11

cdr3_aa: ASSSGGGLKSSYNEQF
v_call: TRBV5-4
cdr3_length: 16

cdr3_aa: ASSKRGTGVTEAF
v_call: TRBV9
cdr3_length: 13

cdr3_aa: ASSYPLGSGGKSNTDTQY
v_call: TRBV6-2/TRBV6-3
cdr3_length: 18

cdr3_aa: SATTPSNTEAF
v_call: TRBV29-1
cdr3_length: 11

cdr3_aa: ASSSPRGHMNTEAF
v_call: TRBV19
cdr3_length: 14

cdr3_aa: ASKIRDTEAF
v_call: TRBV5-1
cdr3_length: 10

cdr3_aa: ASSLAGVSYNEQF
v_call: TRBV11-2
cdr3_length: 13

cdr3_aa: ASSRTAMNTEAF
v_call: TRBV5-1
cdr3_length: 12

cdr3_aa: ASSPWDLPSTGRYNEQF
v_call: TRBV5-4
cdr3_length: 17

cdr3_aa: ASSPMTGSYNEQF
v_call: TRBV18
cdr3_length: 13

cdr3_aa: ASSLGWAVQETQY
v_call: TRBV7-2
cdr3_length: 13

cdr3_aa: ASSPQEKLF
v_call: TRBV18
cdr3_length: 9

cdr3_aa: ASSLDSQGAYYGYT
v_call: TRBV5-8
cdr3_length: 14

cdr3_aa: ASSWGPETQY
v_call: TRBV11-2
cdr3_length: 10

cdr3_aa: ASSPALALSYEQY
v_call: TRBV3-1/TRBV3-2
cdr3_length: 13

cdr3_aa: ASSLDLSTGGNTIY
v_call: TRBV5-6
cdr3_length: 14

cdr3_aa: ATRAGPDTQY
v_call: TRBV2
cdr3_length: 10

cdr3_aa: AISAPGTSSYEQY
v_call: TRBV10-3
cdr3_length: 13

cdr3_aa: ASSSSGGNTGELF
v_call: TRBV12-5
cdr3_length: 13

cdr3_aa: SAGTSVNTGELF
v_call: TRBV29-1
cdr3_length: 12

cdr3_aa: ASSFSEPREQY
v_call: TRBV12-3/TRBV12-4
cdr3_length: 11

cdr3_aa: ASSQLPGLAGGRGDTQY
v_call: TRBV7-8
cdr3_length: 17

cdr3_aa: ASSLTRGGEGYT
v_call: TRBV6-5
cdr3_length: 12

cdr3_aa: AISERGVTDTQY
v_call: TRBV10-3
cdr3_length: 12